Listed below are T cell receptor beta chains from one sample, sequenced in a study of CD8+ T cells in alopecia areata. TCRdb's copy holds only in-frame clones and misses some; the assay was immunoSEQ multiplex PCR. In the table there are fewer than 200,000 clones, about 67% of which are singletons. The sequences come from CD8+ T cells sorted from blood, collected at week 0. All receptors derive from a human donor with alopecia areata. CDR3s include the opening cysteine and the closing phenylalanine or tryptophan. A D gene is named only where the DNA matches it firmly. Some rows have no size entry. The others give once, few or many, or a class for an expanded clone.

TRBJ1-1	TRBV14	NA	14	TRBD1	CASSAFVTGGSAFF	TGTGCCAGCAGCGCCTTTGTGACAGGGGGGTCGGCTTTCTTT
TRBJ2-3	TRBV13	NA	14	NA	CATRDLTSTDTQYF	TGTGCCACCCGGGACTTAACCTCCACAGATACGCAGTATTTT
TRBJ2-3	TRBV5-6	NA	15	NA	CASSLNSNDPDTQYF	TGTGCCAGCAGCTTGAATAGCAATGATCCAGATACGCAGTATTTT
TRBJ2-6	TRBV5-1	NA	18	NA	CASSLLHSDGGGANVLTF	TGCGCCAGCAGCTTGTTACACTCCGACGGGGGAGGGGCCAACGTCCTGACTTTC
TRBJ1-2	TRBV6-5	NA	13	NA	CASSYFQLYGYTF	TGTGCCAGCAGTTACTTCCAGCTCTATGGCTACACCTTC
TRBJ2-1	TRBV5-1	NA	16	NA	CASTQNRDSGYNEQFF	TGCGCCAGCACCCAGAACCGGGACTCCGGCTACAATGAGCAGTTCTTC
TRBJ2-5	TRBV27	NA	15	NA	CASSLSGTTQETQYF	TGTGCCAGCAGTTTATCTGGGACAACCCAAGAGACCCAGTACTTC
TRBJ1-5	TRBV5-6	NA	12	NA	CASSLVNQPQHF	TGTGCCAGCAGCTTGGTCAATCAGCCCCAGCATTTT
TRBJ2-5	TRBV5-1	NA	16	TRBD2	CASSLVLAGGYETQYF	TGCGCCAGCAGCTTGGTCCTAGCGGGGGGGTATGAGACCCAGTACTTC
TRBJ1-3	TRBV4-2	NA	14	TRBD1	CATKGQGQGNTIYF	TGTGCCACCAAAGGACAGGGTCAAGGAAACACCATATATTTT
TRBJ2-7	TRBV13	few	16	NA	CASSLAGTQASYEQYF	TGTGCCAGCAGCTTAGCTGGGACACAAGCTTCCTACGAGCAGTACTTC
TRBJ2-7	TRBV11-2	few	12	NA	CASSLQLDEQYF	TGTGCCAGCAGCCTACAGCTGGACGAGCAGTACTTC
TRBJ2-7	TRBV4-1	NA	14	NA	CASSPYGGSYEQYF	TGCGCCAGCAGCCCATACGGAGGCTCCTACGAGCAGTACTTC
TRBJ2-3	TRBV13	NA	14	NA	CASSYGRGANTQYF	TGTGCCAGCAGCTATGGAAGGGGGGCGAATACGCAGTATTTT
TRBJ2-1	TRBV5-1	NA	14	NA	CASSFWGTYNEQFF	TGCGCCAGCAGCTTCTGGGGGACCTACAATGAGCAGTTCTTC
TRBJ2-3	TRBV5-1	once	13	TRBD1	CASSLRQGDTQYF	TGCGCCAGCAGCTTGAGACAGGGTGATACGCAGTATTTT
TRBJ2-7	TRBV4-1	NA	17	NA	CASSQDPGPLANYEQYF	TGCGCCAGCAGCCAAGACCCGGGACCCCTGGCCAACTACGAGCAGTACTTC
TRBJ2-1	TRBV29-1	NA	16	NA	CSVEGTAGLSYNEQFF	TGCAGCGTTGAAGGGACGGCGGGTCTCTCCTACAATGAGCAGTTCTTC
TRBJ2-3	TRBV29-1	few	16	NA	CSVSTPRQRSTDTQYF	TGCAGCGTATCGACACCGAGACAGCGAAGCACAGATACGCAGTATTTT
TRBJ2-5	TRBV13	once	13	NA	CASSPPLEETQYF	TGTGCCAGCAGCCCGCCGTTGGAAGAGACCCAGTACTTC
TRBJ2-7	TRBV27	NA	14	NA	CASSLSPRGYEQYF	TGTGCCAGCAGTTTATCGCCCCGAGGCTACGAGCAGTACTTC
TRBJ2-4	TRBV18	few	13	NA	CASSPQGEDIQYF	TGTGCCAGCTCACCGCAGGGAGAGGACATTCAGTACTTC
TRBJ1-1	TRBV27	NA	12	NA	CASSRVGTEAFF	TGTGCCAGCAGCCGGGTCGGCACTGAAGCTTTCTTT
TRBJ1-2	TRBV5-6	NA	15	NA	CASSLFYANGYGYTF	TGTGCCAGCAGCTTGTTCTACGCAAATGGCTATGGCTACACCTTC
TRBJ2-7	TRBV27	once	12	NA	CASRAGLGEQYF	TGTGCCAGCAGGGCGGGTCTGGGCGAGCAGTACTTC
TRBJ1-2	TRBV27	NA	13	NA	CASSFGSVYGYTF	TGTGCCAGCAGTTTCGGGTCCGTCTATGGCTACACCTTC
TRBJ2-5	TRBV5-4	NA	13	NA	CASSLEFRETQYF	TGTGCCAGCAGCTTAGAATTTCGGGAGACCCAGTACTTC
TRBJ2-5	TRBV15	NA	17	TRBD2	CATSRTLAGGPRETQYF	TGTGCCACCAGCAGGACTCTAGCGGGGGGGCCTAGGGAGACCCAGTACTTC
TRBJ1-1	TRBV29-1	NA	11	NA	CSVRDSTEAFF	TGCAGTGTCCGGGACTCCACTGAAGCTTTCTTT
TRBJ2-3	TRBV5-1	NA	16	TRBD2	CASSSRAGDNTDTQYF	TGCGCCAGCAGTTCTCGAGCGGGGGACAACACAGATACGCAGTATTTT
TRBJ1-5	TRBV4-1	few	19	NA	CASSHKTPRFGGSSQPQHF	TGCGCCAGCAGCCATAAAACCCCAAGGTTCGGGGGCTCGAGTCAGCCCCAGCATTTT
TRBJ2-7	TRBV2	NA	15	TRBD1	CASSPTDRVSYEQYF	TGTGCCAGCAGTCCCACGGACAGGGTTTCCTACGAGCAGTACTTC
TRBJ2-1	TRBV2	NA	17	NA	CASSKRLTGHSYNEQFF	TGTGCCAGCAGCAAACGCCTGACAGGACACTCCTACAATGAGCAGTTCTTC
TRBJ2-3	TRBV29-1	NA	16	NA	CSVDEKGGVSTDTQYF	TGCAGCGTTGACGAGAAGGGTGGGGTTAGCACAGATACGCAGTATTTT
TRBJ2-7	TRBV11-2	few	13	NA	CASSPGDFYEQYF	TGTGCCAGCAGCCCAGGTGATTTTTACGAGCAGTACTTC
TRBJ1-2	TRBV5-6	NA	14	NA	CASTLGRAGYGYTF	TGTGCCAGCACTTTGGGCAGGGCCGGCTATGGCTACACCTTC